Given below is one T cell receptor (beta chain) in context. Authors' methods: Using reference gene primer amplification, nucleated cell counts were estimated. Repertoires were generated with immunoSEQ multiplex PCR, while TCRdb's copy carries only in-frame clones and drops some. V and J calls and clone size follow that table, whereas D and trimming were derived from the DNA. The data hold about 48,000 clones, with approximately 88% observed a single time. The CDR3 has 18 amino acids. The V gene lost 3 bases and the J gene lost 1 base, with 19 bases spanning the gap. Germline CDR1 and CDR2: SGHRS and YFSETQ. This entry belongs to a study of blood T cell repertoires in COVID-19.

Specimen: peripheral blood. This receptor was obtained from a man aged 65-85 years with acute or convalescent COVID-19. The chain has TRBV5-1 and TRBJ2-2, with D perhaps TRBD1 (5 bases). CDR3 in amino acids: CASSSISPTGENTGELFF. CDR3 bases: TGCGCCAGCAGCTCGATATCTCCCACAGGAGAGAACACCGGGGAGCTGTTTTTT.